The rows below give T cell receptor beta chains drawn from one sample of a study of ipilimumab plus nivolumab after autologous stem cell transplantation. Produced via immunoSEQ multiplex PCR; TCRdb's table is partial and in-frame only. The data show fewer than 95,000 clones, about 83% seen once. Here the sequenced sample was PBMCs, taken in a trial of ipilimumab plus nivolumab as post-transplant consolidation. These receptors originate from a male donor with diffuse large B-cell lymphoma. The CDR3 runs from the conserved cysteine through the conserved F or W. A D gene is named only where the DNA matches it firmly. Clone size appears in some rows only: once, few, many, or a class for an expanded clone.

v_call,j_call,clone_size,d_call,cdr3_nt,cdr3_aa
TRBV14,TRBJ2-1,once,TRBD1,TGTGCCAGCAGCCGGGACAGGGTGAGGAATGAGCAGTTCTTC,CASSRDRVRNEQFF
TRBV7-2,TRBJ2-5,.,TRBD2,TGTGCCAGCACCCTCCTGGGCGGGGGACTTCAAGAGACCCAGTACTTC,CASTLLGGGLQETQYF
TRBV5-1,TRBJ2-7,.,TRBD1,TGCGCCAGCGCGTCAGGGGGCTACGAGCAGTACTTC,CASASGGYEQYF
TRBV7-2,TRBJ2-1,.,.,TGTGCCAGCAGCTCCGGGGGCCCCTCCTACAATGAGCAGTTCTTC,CASSSGGPSYNEQFF
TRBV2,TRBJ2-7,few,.,TGTGCCAGCAGTGTCCAGGCCTACGAGCAGTACTTC,CASSVQAYEQYF
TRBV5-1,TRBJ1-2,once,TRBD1,TGCGCCAGCAGCCCCGGGACAGGGTTGGGAGTACATGGCTACACCTTC,CASSPGTGLGVHGYTF
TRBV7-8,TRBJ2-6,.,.,TGTGCCAGCAGCTTCGGGGACCCTGGGGCCAACGTCCTGACTTTC,CASSFGDPGANVLTF
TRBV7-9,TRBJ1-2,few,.,TGTGCCAGCAGCTTAAGCAACTATGGCTACACCTTC,CASSLSNYGYTF
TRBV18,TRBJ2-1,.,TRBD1,TGTGCCAGCTCAGCACAGGGGGCAAGGAATGAGCAGTTCTTC,CASSAQGARNEQFF
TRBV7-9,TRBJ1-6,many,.,TGTGCCAGCAGCTTACGGGCCAATTCACCCCTCCACTTT,CASSLRANSPLHF
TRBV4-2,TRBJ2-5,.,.,TGTGCCAGCAGCCAAGGGGCAGGGGTTGAAGAGACCCAGTACTTC,CASSQGAGVEETQYF
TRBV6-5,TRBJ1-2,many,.,TGTGCCAGCGGCCCCCCAGGGAACTATGGCTACACCTTC,CASGPPGNYGYTF
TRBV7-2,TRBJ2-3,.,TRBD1,TGTGCCAGCAGCCCTCAGGGGGCAATGACAGATACGCAGTATTTT,CASSPQGAMTDTQYF
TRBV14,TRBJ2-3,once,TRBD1,TGTGCCAGCAGCCCAGGACAGGGTACGGGGACAGATACGCAGTATTTT,CASSPGQGTGTDTQYF
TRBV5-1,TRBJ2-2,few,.,TGCGCCAGCAGCTTTCAGGCAGGGAACACCGGGGAGCTGTTTTTT,CASSFQAGNTGELFF
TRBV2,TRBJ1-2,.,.,TGTGCCAGCAGGCAGGGTAACTATGGCTACACCTTC,CASRQGNYGYTF
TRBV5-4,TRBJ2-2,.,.,TGTGCCAGCAGCCCCCGCCCAATGAACACCGGGGAGCTGTTTTTT,CASSPRPMNTGELFF
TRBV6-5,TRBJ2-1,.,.,TGTGCCAGCAGTTACGTGCGGTACAATGAGCAGTTCTTC,CASSYVRYNEQFF
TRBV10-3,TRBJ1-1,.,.,TGTGCCATCAGTGGGGGACCCAGTAACACTGAAGCTTTCTTT,CAISGGPSNTEAFF
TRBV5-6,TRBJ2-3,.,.,TGTGCCAGCAGCCCGACTTATGGAGCAGTGCAAGATACGCAGTATTTT,CASSPTYGAVQDTQYF
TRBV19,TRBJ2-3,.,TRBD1,TGTGCCAGTAGTCTCTTGGGGACAGGGAAGGCAGATACGCAGTATTTT,CASSLLGTGKADTQYF
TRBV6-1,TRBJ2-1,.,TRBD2,TGTGCCAGCAGTGAAGGGACTAGCGGTTACAATGAGCAGTTCTTC,CASSEGTSGYNEQFF
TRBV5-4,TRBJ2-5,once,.,TGTGCCAGCAGCCCGCCCGGGGATCAAGAGACCCAGTACTTC,CASSPPGDQETQYF
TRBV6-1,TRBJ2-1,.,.,TGTGCCAGCAGTGACTGGCGGGGGCAGTTCTTC,CASSDWRGQFF
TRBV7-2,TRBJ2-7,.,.,TGTGCCAGCAGCCATCGACTAGTAGCCTACGAGCAGTACTTC,CASSHRLVAYEQYF
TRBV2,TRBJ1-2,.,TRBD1,TGTGCCAGCAGAATCGGACAGGCCTATGGCTACACCTTC,CASRIGQAYGYTF
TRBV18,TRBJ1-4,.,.,TGTGCCAGCTCACAGAAGCGAGGGGCGGCTAATGAAAAACTGTTTTTT,CASSQKRGAANEKLFF
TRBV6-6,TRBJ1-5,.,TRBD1,TGTGCCAGCTCCGGGACAGGGTTCAAGCCCCAGCATTTT,CASSGTGFKPQHF